This TCR beta chain was profiled in a study of shared clonotypes between healthy human individuals. The table came from immunoSEQ multiplex PCR; TCRdb's copy has only in-frame clones and leaves some out. The table lists millions of clones, around 90% of them singletons. Concerning this clone itself: Its cognate antigen is unknown.

The V and J ends lost 5 bases and 0 bases, in that order; junction bases with no gene match: 8. The germline gives CDR1 MDHEN, CDR2 SYDVKM. The CDR3 covers 19 residues. Study-wide findings and caveats: Of the naive CD4 clonotypes, 4% to 5% were shared across several donors. Donor scarcity curtailed the genetic and exposure-history diversity represented herein. Sample collection involved blood only; tissue repertoires are likely different.

The material sequenced was naive CD4+ T cells sorted from blood. Specified subset: CD45RA+ positively selected. This sequence joins TRBV28 and TRBJ2-6; 12 nucleotides match TRBD2. This TCR came from a man aged 18-30 years in good health. In DNA form, the CDR3 reads TGTGCCAGCAGTACGGGACTAGCGGGTCCCAGCTCTGGGGCCAACGTCCTGACTTTC. This translates into CASSTGLAGPSSGANVLTF.